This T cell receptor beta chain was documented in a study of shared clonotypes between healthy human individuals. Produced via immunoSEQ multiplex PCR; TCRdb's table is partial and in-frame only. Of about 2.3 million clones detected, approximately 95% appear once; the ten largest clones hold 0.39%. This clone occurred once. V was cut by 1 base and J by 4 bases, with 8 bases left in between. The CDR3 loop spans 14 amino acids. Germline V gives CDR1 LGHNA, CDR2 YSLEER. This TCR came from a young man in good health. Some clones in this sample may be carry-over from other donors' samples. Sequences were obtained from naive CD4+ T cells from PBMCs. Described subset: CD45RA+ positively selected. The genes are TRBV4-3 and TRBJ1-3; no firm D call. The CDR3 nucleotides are TGCGCCAGCAGCCAAGCCCCACGGGGAAACACCATATATTTT. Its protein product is CASSQAPRGNTIYF.